The 12 T cell receptor beta chains listed next were all sequenced from one sample in a study of blood T cell repertoires in COVID-19. The method was immunoSEQ multiplex PCR; TCRdb's version includes in-frame clones alone and lacks a portion of them. The table includes 99,000 or so clones, around nine tenths detected once. The specimen sequenced was peripheral blood. The receptors were sampled from a human donor in a cohort sampled during active COVID-19.

The V and J genes are TRBV6-5 and TRBJ2-7, with D possibly TRBD2 on 5 matching bases. Germline V gene data show CDR1 as MNHEY and CDR2 as SVGAGI. V was shortened by 4 bases and J by 3 bases, with 10 bases between the two germline ends. This CDR3 comprises 13 residues. CDR3 loop: CASSSLLVYEQYF. CDR3 in DNA: TGTGCCAGCAGTTCCCTACTAGTCTACGAGCAGTACTTC.

V and J are TRBV27 and TRBJ2-2; weak D call: TRBD1 (6 bases). The V end lost 6 bases, the J end lost 0 bases, and 14 bases lay between the germline ends. The CDR3 sequence is 16 residues long. Per germline, CDR1 MNHEY and CDR2 SMNVEV (reference sequence). CDR3 DNA sequence: TGTGCCAGCAGGGTGACAGGTACGCCGAACACCGGGGAGCTGTTTTTT. Translation: CASRVTGTPNTGELFF.

The V call is TRBV19, the J call TRBJ2-1, with a possible D match to TRBD2 (5 bases). Germline V gives CDR1 LNHDA, CDR2 SQIVND (reference sequence). The CDR3 consists of 15 residues. Trimming left V 0 bases short and J 7 bases short, with 13 bases between. CDR3 loop: CASSIELVVPNEQFF. CDR3 coding DNA: TGTGCCAGTAGTATAGAACTAGTAGTACCAAATGAGCAGTTCTTC.

The chain joins TRBV19 to TRBJ2-2; the D gene is possibly TRBD2 (6 bases). The CDR3 contains 17 residues. CDR1 and CDR2 (germline): LNHDA, SQIVND (reference sequence). The V end was cut by 4 bases, the J end by 4 bases, with 19 bases between. The CDR3 loop is CASSTSAGTVTTGELFF. The CDR3 DNA is TGTGCCAGTAGTACGTCAGCCGGGACTGTGACCACCGGGGAGCTGTTTTTT.

The chain links TRBV9 to TRBJ2-5; the match to TRBD2 covers 7 bases. Germline V gene lookup returns CDR1 SGDLS and CDR2 YYNGEE. This CDR3 region has 15 residues. The ends lost 6 bases at V and 2 bases at J; junction bases unmatched: 10. CDR3 sequence (DNA): TGTGCCAGCACCGAAGGAGGGAGGGTACAAGAGACCCAGTACTTC. It specifies CASTEGGRVQETQYF.

V gene TRBV4-2 combines with J gene TRBJ2-3, with a possible D match to TRBD1 (6 bases). This CDR3 comprises 17 residues. Trimming pared 0 bases from V and 0 bases from J, leaving 13 bases between. Per germline, CDR1 LGHNA and CDR2 YNFKEQ. The CDR3 bases are TGTGCCAGCAGCCAAGAAGGTTATGGACAGAGCACAGATACGCAGTATTTT. Its protein is CASSQEGYGQSTDTQYF.

The gene calls are TRBV28 and TRBJ2-4; 9 nucleotides agree with TRBD2. The trim removed 3 bases at V and 5 bases at J, leaving 2 bases unmatched. CDR1 and CDR2 (germline): MDHEN, SYDVKM. The CDR3 extends over 14 amino acids. CDR3 residues: CASSFSSGENIQYF. The CDR3 nucleotides are TGTGCCAGCAGTTTCTCTAGCGGGGAAAACATTCAGTACTTC.

This clone was detected only once. The chain links TRBV9 to TRBJ2-3, with a tentative D call TRBD2 (6 bases). The CDR3 length is 16 residues. The V and J ends lost 0 bases and 4 bases respectively, with 15 bases between them. Germline V gene lookup returns CDR1 SGDLS and CDR2 YYNGEE. CDR3 DNA: TGTGCCAGCAGCGTAGCTGGAGGGATGGGGGCAGATACGCAGTATTTT. This translates into CASSVAGGMGADTQYF.

The genes are TRBV4-1 and TRBJ1-5, with 7 bases that match TRBD1. The CDR3 extends over 16 amino acids. Trimming took 4 bases from V and 7 from J; bases not matched to a gene: 13. CDR1 is MGHRA and CDR2 is YSYEKL in the germline V gene. CDR3 nucleotide sequence: TGCGCCAGCAGCCTAGGCGGACAGGCGATTTTACAGCCCCAGCATTTT. Translated, it gives CASSLGGQAILQPQHF.

The V gene is TRBV29-1, the J gene TRBJ2-2; 8 nucleotides align to TRBD1. The junction had 6 bases not matched to a gene; V was cut back by 2 bases and J by 4 bases. The CDR3 sequence is 15 residues long. Germline V gene sequence: CDR1 SQVTM, CDR2 ANQGSEA. In DNA form, the CDR3 reads TGCAGCGTTGAATTTCAGGGGGCCCGCACCGGGGAGCTGTTTTTT. Amino acid sequence: CSVEFQGARTGELFF.

J is TRBJ2-1 and V is TRBV6-1; weak D call: TRBD2 (7 bases). The CDR3 totals 18 residues. The V gene lost 4 bases and the J gene lost 5 bases, with 24 bases spanning the gap. The germline V gene has CDR1 MNHNS and CDR2 SASEGT. The CDR3 protein is CASSVAPPGGGGNNEQFF. The CDR3 DNA follows: TGTGCCAGCAGTGTCGCCCCACCCGGAGGGGGAGGGAACAATGAGCAGTTCTTC.

This clone appeared a single time. This rearrangement joins TRBV9 to TRBJ2-3; 7 positions agree with TRBD2. Germline assignment: CDR1 SGDLS and CDR2 YYNGEE. This CDR3 comprises 14 residues. V was pared by 0 bases and J by 5 bases, with 3 bases of the junction left unmatched. This CDR3 reads CASSVGIAGDTQYF. CDR3 nucleotide sequence: TGTGCCAGCAGCGTAGGAATAGCGGGAGATACGCAGTATTTT.